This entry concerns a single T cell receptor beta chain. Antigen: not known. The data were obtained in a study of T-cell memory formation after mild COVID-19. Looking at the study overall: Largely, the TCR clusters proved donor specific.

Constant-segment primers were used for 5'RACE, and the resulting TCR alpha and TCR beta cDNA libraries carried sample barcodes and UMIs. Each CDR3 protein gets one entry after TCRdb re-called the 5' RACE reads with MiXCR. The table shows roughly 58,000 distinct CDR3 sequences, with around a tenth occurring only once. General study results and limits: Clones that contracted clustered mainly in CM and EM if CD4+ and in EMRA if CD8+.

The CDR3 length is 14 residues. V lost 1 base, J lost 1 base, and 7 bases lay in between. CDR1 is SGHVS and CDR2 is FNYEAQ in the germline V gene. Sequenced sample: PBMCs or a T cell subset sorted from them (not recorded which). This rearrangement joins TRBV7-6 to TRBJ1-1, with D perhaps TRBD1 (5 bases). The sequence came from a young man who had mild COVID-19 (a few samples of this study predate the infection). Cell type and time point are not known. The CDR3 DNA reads TGTGCCAGCAGCTTAGAACAGGCGAACACTGAAGCTTTCTTT. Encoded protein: CASSLEQANTEAFF. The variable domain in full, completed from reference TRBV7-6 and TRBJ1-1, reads GAGVSQSPRYKVTKRGQDVALRCDPISGHVSLYWYRQALGQGPEFLTYFNYEAQQDKSGLPNDRFSAERPEGSISTLTIQRTEQRDSAMYRCASSLEQANTEAFFGQGTRLTVV.